This T cell receptor beta chain was recorded in a study of identical twins. Study-wide results and caveats: One should note that invariant MAIT and iNKT cells could partly confound zero-insertion analyses. Insertions ran lower in abundant cord blood beta clonotypes, though not in memory repertoires.

As to this clonotype: Antigen: not known.

A single record per CDR3 protein comes from TCRdb applying MiXCR to the 5' RACE reads. Of fewer than 250,000 distinct CDR3 sequences in the sample, approximately 9% were seen once. Healthy Caucasians were all of the donors. Per the germline V gene, CDR1 is LNHDA and CDR2 is SQIVND (reference sequence). V was pared by 1 base and J by 0 bases, with 4 bases between. The CDR3 spans 15 residues. This TCR derives from a young woman in good health. The sequencing sample was made of memory (CD45RO+) T cells sorted from blood. The V gene is TRBV19, the J gene TRBJ2-6, with unresolved D. Written as DNA, the CDR3 is TGTGCCAGTAGTATAGTGCGCTCTGGGGCCAACGTCCTGACTTTC. Amino acids: CASSIVRSGANVLTF.